This paragraph covers one T cell receptor beta chain sequence. Its antigen is unknown. Positively selected for CCR7, the CD45RO-negative cells used as naive CD8 cells excluded terminally differentiated effector memory CD45RA+ cells. The record originates from a study of shared clonotypes between healthy human individuals. Points from the study as a whole: Naive subsets tended to show greater estimated richness than memory subsets. Specimens sampled were limited to blood, with tissue repertoires likely differing. Sharing across four donors was highest in naive CD4 (around 5%) and lowest in memory CD8 (0.4%).

CDR1 LGHNA and CDR2 YNFKEQ come from the germline V gene. The CDR3 loop spans 15 amino acids. The trim removed 3 bases at V and 3 bases at J, leaving 6 bases unmatched. Deep-level settings were used for running the assay. Clones were sequenced by immunoSEQ multiplex PCR, and TCRdb holds only the in-frame ones, with some missing. The sample consists of 550,000 to 600,000 clones, 95% to 98% of them appearing once. This clonotype originated in a man younger than 45 in good health. This rearrangement joins TRBV4-2 to TRBJ1-1, with 8 bases matching TRBD1. Sequencing was done on a sample of naive CD8+ T cells sorted from blood. The CDR3 spells CASSQEQGDHTEAFF. The CDR3, as DNA: TGTGCCAGCAGCCAGGAACAGGGGGATCACACTGAAGCTTTCTTT.